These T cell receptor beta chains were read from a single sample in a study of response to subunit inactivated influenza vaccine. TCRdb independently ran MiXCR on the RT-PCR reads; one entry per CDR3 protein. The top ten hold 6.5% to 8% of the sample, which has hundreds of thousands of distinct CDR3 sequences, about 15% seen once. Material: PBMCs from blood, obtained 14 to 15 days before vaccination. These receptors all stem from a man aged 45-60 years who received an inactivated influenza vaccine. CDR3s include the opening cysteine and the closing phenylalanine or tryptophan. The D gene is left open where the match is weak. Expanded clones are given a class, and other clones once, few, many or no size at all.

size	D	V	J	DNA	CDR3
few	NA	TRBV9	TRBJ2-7	TGTGCCAGCAGCGCCGTAATGGGTGGCGAGCAGTACTTC	CASSAVMGGEQYF
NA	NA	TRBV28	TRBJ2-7	TGTGCCAGCAGACACGCGGTCGGGGTCGAAGGATCCTACGAGCAGTACTTC	CASRHAVGVEGSYEQYF
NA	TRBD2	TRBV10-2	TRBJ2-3	TGCGCCAGCAGTGAGTTTAGCGGGGGATCTACGCAGTATTTT	CASSEFSGGSTQYF
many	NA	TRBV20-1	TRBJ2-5	TGCAGTGCTAGAGCGGGGCGGCAGCCCTACCAAGAGACCCAGTACTTC	CSARAGRQPYQETQYF
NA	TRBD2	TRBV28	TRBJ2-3	TGTGCCAGCAGCCAACTAGCGGCCACAGATACGCAGTATTTT	CASSQLAATDTQYF
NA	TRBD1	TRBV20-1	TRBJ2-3	TGCAGTGCTAGAGGACAGGGAAACACAGATACGCAGTATTTT	CSARGQGNTDTQYF
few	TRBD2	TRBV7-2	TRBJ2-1	TGTGCCAGCAGCTTAGCAGGGGGCGGGAGGGCCAATGAGCAGTTCTTC	CASSLAGGGRANEQFF
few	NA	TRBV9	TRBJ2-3	TGTGCCAGCACGTTTTCGACAGATACGCAGTATTTT	CASTFSTDTQYF
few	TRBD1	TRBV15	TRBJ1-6	TGTGCCACCAAAGGAGAGGGGGCCACCTATAATTCACCCCTCCACTTT	CATKGEGATYNSPLHF
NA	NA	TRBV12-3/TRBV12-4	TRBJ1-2	TGTGCCAGCCAGCGGGCGGGCAACTATGGCTACACCTTC	CASQRAGNYGYTF
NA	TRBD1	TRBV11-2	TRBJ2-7	TGTGCCAGCAGCCTCACCGGGACAGGGGCCTCCGAGCAGTACTTC	CASSLTGTGASEQYF
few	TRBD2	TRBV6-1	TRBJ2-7	TGTGCCAGCAGTGAAGCGCTAGCGGCGACCCGTTACGAGCAGTACTTC	CASSEALAATRYEQYF
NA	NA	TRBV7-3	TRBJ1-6	TGTGCCAGCAGCCAAAAAAGAGATTCACCCCTCCACTTT	CASSQKRDSPLHF
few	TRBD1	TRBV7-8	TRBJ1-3	TGTGCCAGCAGCAAGAACAGGGGGCGCTCCGGAAACACCATATATTTT	CASSKNRGRSGNTIYF